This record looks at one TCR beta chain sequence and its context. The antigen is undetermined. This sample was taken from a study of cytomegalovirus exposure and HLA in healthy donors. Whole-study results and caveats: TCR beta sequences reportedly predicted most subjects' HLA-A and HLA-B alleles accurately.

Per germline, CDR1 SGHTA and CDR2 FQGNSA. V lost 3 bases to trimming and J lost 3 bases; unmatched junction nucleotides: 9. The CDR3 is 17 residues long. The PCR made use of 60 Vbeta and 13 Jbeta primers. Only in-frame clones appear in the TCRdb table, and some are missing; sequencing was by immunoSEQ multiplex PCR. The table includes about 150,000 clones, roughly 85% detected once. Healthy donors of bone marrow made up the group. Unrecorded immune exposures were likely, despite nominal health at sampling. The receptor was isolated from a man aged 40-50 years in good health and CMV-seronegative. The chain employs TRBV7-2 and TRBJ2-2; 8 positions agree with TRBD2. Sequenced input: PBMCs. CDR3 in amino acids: CASSLNGGGPYTGELFF. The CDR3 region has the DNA TGTGCCAGCAGCTTGAACGGGGGGGGGCCCTACACCGGGGAGCTGTTTTTT.